This T cell receptor (beta chain) was found in a study of Ad26.COV2.S vaccination and SARS-CoV-2 variants. Study as a whole: Once or twice, 56 days apart, Ad26.COV2.S was delivered intramuscularly. Broader study findings: Placebo recipients showed lower spike-specific TCR breadth than vaccinees.

Method: immunoSEQ multiplex PCR; TCRdb's copy keeps in-frame clones and lacks some. The profile shows approximately 360,000 clones, about four fifths of them singletons. As concerns this clone: Its antigen is still unknown.

Germline V gene sequence: CDR1 SGDLS, CDR2 YYNGEE. V was clipped by 5 bases and J by 1 base, with 13 bases between them. CDR3 length: 14 amino acids. Treatment here: some 20 received Ad26.COV2.S at low or high dose, single or two shots; 5 received placebo; per-sample allocation not given. Sampling was performed 63 days after the first vaccine or placebo injection. The rearrangement joins TRBV9 to TRBJ2-7, with D maybe TRBD2 (5 bases). The sample consisted of peripheral blood, taken in a trial of Ad26.COV2.S vaccine versus placebo. This TCR was recovered from a person aged 18-60 years who received the Ad26.COV2.S COVID-19 vaccine or a placebo. The CDR3: CASSPFRDSYEQYF. The CDR3 nucleotides are TGTGCCAGCAGTCCATTCCGGGATTCCTACGAGCAGTACTTC.